Sequencing of this T cell receptor (beta chain) was carried out in a study of T cells in Graves' hyperthyroidism and ophthalmopathy. It was RNA transcripts that yielded the amplified TCR beta CDR3 regions. The study used the HTBI primer set for a first-round RT-PCR of the TCR CDR3. TCRdb re-called the multiplex PCR reads through MiXCR, storing one row per CDR3 protein. The sample gives some 400,000 distinct CDR3 sequences, approximately 15% of which show up once; roughly 20% is in the top ten. Broader study findings: Blood also carried most thyroid clonotypes expanded above 0.001. Ophthalmopathy and stable hyperthyroidism were told apart by a 13 V-J model.

Trimming shortened V by 1 base and J by 2 bases, and 21 bases separated the two germline ends. Germline CDR1 reads MDHEN; CDR2 reads SYDVKM. The CDR3 loop spans 18 amino acids. Hyperthyroidism, newly diagnosed and lasting under 2 months, affected patients aged 18 to 65. Researchers barred patients who had uncontrolled infection, other autoimmune disease, pregnancy or lactation. There are many counts of this clonotype. As yet, its antigen is unknown. The clonotype was recovered from a man aged 25-45 years with Graves' hyperthyroidism that later progressed to Graves' ophthalmopathy. V usage is TRBV28 and J usage is TRBJ2-7; either TRBD1 or TRBD2 may fit D (5 bases each). What was sequenced was blood. The CDR3 nucleotides read TGTGCCAGCAGTTTATACCCCCCCCGGGACGCGGTAGCCTACGAGCAGTACTTC. It is translated as CASSLYPPRDAVAYEQYF.